Listed below are T cell receptor beta chains from one sample, sequenced in a study of CD8+CD57+ T cells in acquired aplastic anemia. MiXCR was run by TCRdb on the reads, yielding one entry per CDR3 protein. The data show 450,000 to 550,000 distinct CDR3 sequences, about a third seen once. Sequencing used sorted CD4+, CD8+, or CD8+CD57+ T cells (not recorded which) from PBMCs. The receptors were gathered from a human donor with aplastic anemia. The CDR3 runs from the conserved cysteine through the conserved F or W. A D gene is named only where the DNA matches it firmly. Size is omitted from some rows. Given values are once, few, many or a class for expanded clones.

d_gene	v_gene	abundance	j_gene	CDR3nt	CDR3aa
.	TRBV9	.	TRBJ2-2	TGTGCCAGCAGCGGGACAGATAACACCGGGGAGCTGTTTTTT	CASSGTDNTGELFF
TRBD1	TRBV7-8	many	TRBJ1-1	TGTGCCAGCAGCTCCGCCGGGACAGGTATCGCTGAAGCTTTCTTT	CASSSAGTGIAEAFF
.	TRBV10-3	many	TRBJ2-7	TGTGCCATCAGTGGGATATTAGCTTCCTACGAGCAGTACTTC	CAISGILASYEQYF
.	TRBV7-6	many	TRBJ1-2	TGTGCCAGCAGCTCAGGACGGAACTATGGCTACACCTTC	CASSSGRNYGYTF
TRBD2	TRBV10-3	many	TRBJ2-1	TGTGCCATCAGTGGATCCTTAGCGCCTAGCGGTAATTTTGAGCAGTTCTTC	CAISGSLAPSGNFEQFF
TRBD2	TRBV4-1	.	TRBJ2-7	TGCGCCAGCAGCAAAGCGGGAGGATTCTACGAGCAGTACTTC	CASSKAGGFYEQYF
TRBD2	TRBV20-1	few	TRBJ2-7	TGCAGTGCCACAACTAGCGGGGGGGCGACAAGCTACGAGCAGTACTTC	CSATTSGGATSYEQYF
TRBD1	TRBV15	.	TRBJ2-3	TGTGCCACCAGCAGGGTAGGACAGGGGACAGATACGCAGTATTTT	CATSRVGQGTDTQYF
.	TRBV10-3	.	TRBJ1-1	TGTGCCATCAGTGATAGGGGGGCGCATGCTGAAGCTTTCTTT	CAISDRGAHAEAFF
TRBD1	TRBV24-1	.	TRBJ1-2	TGTGCCACCAGTGACCCGAGCACGGACAGGGGGCATTATGGCTACACCTTC	CATSDPSTDRGHYGYTF
.	TRBV6-2/TRBV6-3	.	TRBJ2-1	TGTGCCTCCGCCAACGCTAATGAGCAGTTCTTC	CASANANEQFF
TRBD1	TRBV10-3	.	TRBJ1-1	TGTGCCAGCAGTGAGTGGGACAGGGAATGGGCTTTCTTT	CASSEWDREWAFF
.	TRBV7-7	many	TRBJ1-5	TGTGCTAGCAGCCCCGTATTCAGCGGGGGCAATCAGCCCCAGCATTTT	CASSPVFSGGNQPQHF
.	TRBV20-1	.	TRBJ1-4	TGCAGCCCAAAACCAAAACTGTTTTTT	CSPKPKLFF
TRBD2	TRBV7-6	few	TRBJ2-3	TGTGCCAGCACGCAGACTAGCGGGGGAGAAACAGATACGCAGTATTTT	CASTQTSGGETDTQYF
.	TRBV5-4	once	TRBJ1-2	TGTGCCAGCAGCTTAGTACAGGGTTCTCCGGGCTACACCTTC	CASSLVQGSPGYTF
TRBD2	TRBV2	.	TRBJ2-3	TGTGCCACCCCTTTAGCGGGGGGGAAATTAGATACGCAGTATTTT	CATPLAGGKLDTQYF
.	TRBV7-2	.	TRBJ2-3	TGTGCCAGCAGCCGTGGCCCAGACGATACGCGGTATTTT	CASSRGPDDTRYF
.	TRBV12-3/TRBV12-4	many	TRBJ1-2	TGTGCCAGCAGTTCCCAGGGGCACGCGAGCGGCTACACCTTC	CASSSQGHASGYTF
TRBD1	TRBV2	many	TRBJ1-1	TGTGCCAGCAGAAAGGACAGGCTACTGAACACTGAAGCTTTCTTT	CASRKDRLLNTEAFF
TRBD2	TRBV9	few	TRBJ2-3	TGTGCCAGCAGCCAGGGGCTAGCGGGGATCACAGATACGCAGTATTTT	CASSQGLAGITDTQYF
.	TRBV12-3/TRBV12-4	many	TRBJ1-2	TGTGCCAGCAGTTTTCGGGACGGTTATGGCTACACCTTC	CASSFRDGYGYTF
.	TRBV10-2	many	TRBJ2-3	TGCGCCAGCAGCACCACCCCCACGGATACGCAGTATTTT	CASSTTPTDTQYF
.	TRBV2	.	TRBJ2-5	TGTGCCAGCAGTGAAACCAGGAGTCAGCCCCAGTACTTC	CASSETRSQPQYF
.	TRBV6-1	.	TRBJ2-1	TGTGCCAGCAGTCCGCGACGGCGCTCCTACAATGAGCAGTTCTTC	CASSPRRRSYNEQFF
.	TRBV5-6	few	TRBJ1-3	TGTGCCAGCAGCTTGCGAGGAAAAGGAAACACCATATATTTT	CASSLRGKGNTIYF
TRBD2	TRBV20-1	few	TRBJ2-1	TGCAGTGCTAGCGGACTAGCGGGAGGTTCAACTGAGCAGTTCTTC	CSASGLAGGSTEQFF
.	TRBV7-3	few	TRBJ2-6	TGTGCCAGCAGCGAAACGGTGGGTGCCGGGGCCAACGTCCTGACTTTC	CASSETVGAGANVLTF
.	TRBV25-1	.	TRBJ2-1	TGTGCCAGCAGGCAGGCCTACCGGGCGGACAATGAGCAGTTCTTC	CASRQAYRADNEQFF
.	TRBV6-5	.	TRBJ2-7	TGTGCCAGCAGTTACTCGGGGACATACTACGAGCAGTACTTC	CASSYSGTYYEQYF
TRBD2	TRBV12-3/TRBV12-4	.	TRBJ2-7	TGTGCCAGCAGAAGACCGGGACTAGCGAGGTCTACCGGGTACTTC	CASRRPGLARSTGYF
TRBD1	TRBV2	.	TRBJ1-1	TGTGCCAGCAGCGGACAGGGGGCGCAGACTGAAGCTTTCTTT	CASSGQGAQTEAFF
TRBD1	TRBV29-1	many	TRBJ1-1	TGCAGCGTTCAACAGGGGAGTAGCACTGAAGCTTTCTTT	CSVQQGSSTEAFF
.	TRBV10-3	.	TRBJ2-7	TGTGCCAGCAGGTCCGGGACATTTCCCGAGCAGTACTTC	CASRSGTFPEQYF
TRBD1	TRBV10-3	.	TRBJ1-2	TGTGCCATCAGTGCGGGACAGCCAAAGGAAGGCTACACCTTC	CAISAGQPKEGYTF
TRBD1	TRBV20-1	.	TRBJ2-1	TGCAGTGCTGGAGACAGGGCATACAATGAGCAGTTCTTC	CSAGDRAYNEQFF
.	TRBV11-2	.	TRBJ2-7	TGTGCCAGCAGCTTATACTCCGGGATGGGGTACGAGCAGTACTTC	CASSLYSGMGYEQYF